The 26 T cell receptor beta chains listed next were all sequenced from one sample in a study of blood T cell repertoires in COVID-19. This table comes from immunoSEQ multiplex PCR, and its TCRdb copy is limited to in-frame clones, with some not included. The sample shows about 300,000 clones, under 90% of them seen only once. Sample: PBMCs or T cells enriched from blood (not recorded which). The receptors originated from a man aged 55 to 70 who had recovered from COVID-19.

The rearrangement joins TRBV6-4 to TRBJ1-1, with 8 bases matching TRBD1. With V trimmed by 4 bases and J by 4 bases, 11 bases remained unmatched. The germline V gene has CDR1 MRHNA and CDR2 SNTAGT. This CDR3 has 16 amino acids. The CDR3 sequence: CASSVGGGQGATEAFF. The DNA of the CDR3 is TGTGCCAGCAGTGTAGGAGGGGGGCAGGGGGCCACTGAAGCTTTCTTT.

The chain links TRBV3-1 (or the pseudogene TRBV3-2) to TRBJ2-7; the D is unclear. Germline V gene sequence: CDR1 LGHDT, CDR2 YNNKEL (reference sequence). This CDR3 comprises 13 residues. Trimming shortened V by 1 base and J by 7 bases, and 11 bases separated the two germline ends. The CDR3 nucleotides read TGTGCCAGCAGCCAAGTCCTGACTGGTGAGCAGTACTTC. Amino acids: CASSQVLTGEQYF.

This chain uses TRBV5-6 with TRBJ1-4, with D possibly matching TRBD1 (5 bases). V was clipped by 0 bases and J by 1 base, with 7 bases between them. Germline V gene lookup returns CDR1 SGHDT and CDR2 YYEEEE. The CDR3 has 15 amino acids. CDR3: CASSLVQGTNEKLFF. The CDR3 nucleotides are TGTGCCAGCAGCTTGGTCCAGGGAACTAATGAAAAACTGTTTTTT.

To note about this clone: This same CDR3 is encoded by further DNA sequences in the sample. The chain recombines TRBV9 with TRBJ2-5; maybe TRBD2 (7 bases). There are 16 residues in the CDR3. Looked up from germline, CDR1 is SGDLS and CDR2 is YYNGEE. V shed 0 bases and J shed 0 bases, with 12 bases lying between them. The CDR3 region has the DNA TGTGCCAGCAGCGTAGAGGGGGGGGACTACCAAGAGACCCAGTACTTC. Protein product: CASSVEGGDYQETQYF.

The chain uses TRBV10-1 and TRBJ1-2; tentative D call: TRBD1 (6 bases). The CDR3 has 13 amino acids. The germline V and J ends were trimmed by 6 bases and 6 bases, with 14 bases remaining between them. From germline, CDR1 is WNHNN and CDR2 SYGVQD (reference sequence). The CDR3 loop reads CASSRNREDGYTF. The DNA of the CDR3 is TGCGCCAGCAGCCGGAACAGGGAAGATGGCTACACCTTC.

J is TRBJ1-4 and V is TRBV28; no clear D gene. V gave up 4 bases and J gave up 3 bases, with 3 bases separating them. This CDR3 comprises 12 residues. Germline CDR1 is MDHEN and CDR2 is SYDVKM. The DNA of the CDR3 is TGTGCCAGCAGTTCTGCTAATGAAAAACTGTTTTTT. Protein sequence: CASSSANEKLFF.

The V and J genes are TRBV12-5 and TRBJ2-5; D may be TRBD2 (5 bases). Germline V gene lookup returns CDR1 LGHNT and CDR2 FRNRAP. The CDR3 loop spans 14 amino acids. Trimming left V 4 bases short and J 7 bases short, with 16 bases between. The chain's CDR3 is CASGYGLSEGTQYF. In DNA, the CDR3 is TGTGCTAGTGGTTATGGCCTTTCCGAGGGGACCCAGTACTTC. The full variable domain, with the rest looked up from reference TRBV12-5 and TRBJ2-5, is DARVTQTPRHKVTEMGQEVTMRCQPILGHNTVFWYRQTMMQGLELLAYFRNRAPLDDSGMPKDRFSAEMPDATLATLKIQPSEPRDSAVYFCASGYGLSEGTQYFGPGTRLLVL.

The rearrangement uses TRBV2 and TRBJ1-5, with D tentatively TRBD1 (5 bases). Trimming stripped 7 bases from V and 9 bases from J, with 28 bases between. This CDR3 has 17 amino acids. Germline assignment: CDR1 SNHLY and CDR2 FYNNEI. The CDR3 DNA reads TGTGCCAGCACCAGGGAATGGTCCGCTGCTGTAAAGCGGCCCCAGCATTTT. Translated: CASTREWSAAVKRPQHF.

The chain recombines TRBV10-3 with TRBJ2-7; 10 nucleotides align to TRBD1. The ends lost 3 bases at V and 3 bases at J; junction bases unmatched: 5. The CDR3 sequence is 15 residues long. Germline V gives CDR1 ENHRY, CDR2 SYGVKD. The CDR3 reads CAISDKDRGHYEQYF. The CDR3 DNA is TGTGCCATCAGTGATAAAGACAGGGGGCACTACGAGCAGTACTTC.

The rearrangement links TRBV10-3 to TRBJ2-7, with D perhaps matching TRBD2 (5 bases). CDR3 length: 14 residues. V lost 7 bases and J 2 bases, leaving 15 bases between the germline ends. CDR1 ENHRY and CDR2 SYGVKD come from the germline V gene. CDR3 loop: CAIKEVGAAYEQYF. CDR3 DNA sequence: TGTGCCATCAAAGAAGTGGGAGCGGCCTACGAGCAGTACTTC.

This CDR3 is CASSEGLAPINTGELFF. The CDR3 DNA reads as TGCGCCAGCAGCGAGGGACTAGCACCCATTAACACCGGGGAGCTGTTTTTT. The chain recombines TRBV10-1 with TRBJ2-2, with TRBD2 matching 9 bases. Trimming took 6 bases from V and 2 from J; bases not matched to a gene: 10. Germline V gene sequence: CDR1 WNHNN, CDR2 SYGVQD (reference sequence). This CDR3 is 17 amino acids long.

The J gene is TRBJ2-7, the V gene TRBV5-6; TRBD2 agrees at 10 bases. Germline CDR1 reads SGHDT; CDR2 reads YYEEEE. The CDR3 consists of 15 residues. V gave up 3 bases and J gave up 3 bases; unmatched junction bases: 6. CDR3 residues: CASSSRTSGNYEQYF. The CDR3 coding sequence is TGTGCCAGCAGCTCCAGGACTAGCGGTAACTACGAGCAGTACTTC.

Only a few counts were recorded for this clone. In nucleotides, the CDR3 is TGTGCCAGCAGCTTGCCGGGACAGAAAGAGACCCAGTACTTC. Translated: CASSLPGQKETQYF. The V and J genes are TRBV5-8 and TRBJ2-5; 7 nucleotides match TRBD1. Trimming took 1 base from V and 3 from J; bases not matched to a gene: 3. The CDR3 is 14 amino acids. The V gene's germline CDR1 is SGHTS and CDR2 YDEGEE.

J is TRBJ2-1 and V is TRBV7-2; 9 bases are a match to TRBD2. CDR1 SGHTA and CDR2 FQGNSA come from the germline V gene. The V segment lost 5 bases and the J segment 4 bases; nucleotides outside the gene matches: 9. This CDR3 region has 16 residues. In DNA form, the CDR3 reads TGTGCCAGCAGCCCCGAGGGCCTAGCGGGATACAATGAGCAGTTCTTC. This gives the protein CASSPEGLAGYNEQFF.

The gene calls are TRBV28 and TRBJ2-7; D is possibly TRBD2 (5 bases). Trimming removed 3 bases at V and 3 bases at J, with 21 bases between. From germline, CDR1 is MDHEN and CDR2 SYDVKM. This CDR3 has 17 residues. For the CDR3, the DNA is TGTGCCAGCAGTTTCCCTTCCACTAGTGCGCACCTCTACGAGCAGTACTTC. It is translated as CASSFPSTSAHLYEQYF.

As regards this clone: One end of the junction fails to match germline, which may point to a read error. The chain combines TRBV6-6 with TRBJ2-1; 7 nucleotides match TRBD1. This CDR3 is 13 amino acids long. Germline values: CDR1 MNHNY, CDR2 SVGAGI (reference sequence). CDR3 bases: TGTGCCCGCAGTTGGGACAGTTACAATGAGCAGTTCTTC. Translation gives CARSWDSYNEQFF.

This chain joins TRBV6-5 and TRBJ2-7; 9 positions agree with TRBD1. V was pared by 5 bases and J by 4 bases, with 9 bases of the junction left unmatched. The germline V gene encodes CDR1 MNHEY and CDR2 SVGAGI. The CDR3 loop spans 15 amino acids. CDR3 residues: CASSPPGTGKYEQYF. The CDR3 coding sequence is TGTGCCAGCAGTCCCCCCGGGACAGGGAAGTACGAGCAGTACTTC.

The chain recombines TRBV7-9 with TRBJ1-2; 8 bases match TRBD1. This CDR3 has 14 residues. The germline gives CDR1 SEHNR, CDR2 FQNEAQ (reference sequence). V trimming: 5 bases; J trimming: 5 bases; junction bases outside the gene matches: 7. The CDR3 loop reads CASSLDRGGYGYTF. In DNA form, the CDR3 reads TGTGCCAGCAGCCTCGACAGGGGAGGGTATGGCTACACCTTC.

The chain employs TRBV29-1 and TRBJ2-7; 7 bases are shared with TRBD2. From germline, CDR1 is SQVTM and CDR2 ANQGSEA. The V segment lost 2 bases and the J segment 5 bases; nucleotides outside the gene matches: 9. The CDR3 runs 14 residues. DNA of the CDR3: TGCAGCGTTGAACTGTCTAGCGGAAGGGACGAGCAGTACTTC. This translates into CSVELSSGRDEQYF.

This chain links TRBV27 with TRBJ2-6; 7 nucleotides agree with TRBD1. The ends lost 6 bases at V and 4 bases at J; junction bases unmatched: 6. The germline V gene encodes CDR1 MNHEY and CDR2 SMNVEV (reference sequence). The CDR3 is 15 residues long. CDR3 sequence reads: CASSPGGAGANVLTF. CDR3 nucleotides: TGTGCCAGCAGCCCAGGGGGAGCGGGGGCCAACGTCCTGACTTTC.

The chain carries TRBV9 and TRBJ1-4; unclear D gene. This CDR3 is built from 14 residues. V was trimmed by 3 bases and J by 0 bases, leaving 6 bases between them. The germline CDR1 and CDR2 sequences are SGDLS and YYNGEE. The CDR3 DNA sequence: TGTGCCAGCAGCGCGAGTCCAACTAATGAAAAACTGTTTTTT. Residues: CASSASPTNEKLFF.

The chain has TRBV18 and TRBJ1-2, with 7 bases matching TRBD1. The CDR3 totals 16 residues. Per germline, CDR1 KGHSH and CDR2 LQKENI. V lost 1 base and J lost 4; bases outside the gene matches: 9. CDR3 in amino acids: CASSPRRDGDSYGYTF. Written as DNA, the CDR3 is TGTGCCAGCTCACCACGTAGGGACGGGGACAGCTATGGCTACACCTTC.

V is TRBV7-2 and J is TRBJ2-1; TRBD2 matches 12 bases. Trimming took 8 bases from V and 5 from J; bases not matched to a gene: 7. CDR1 is SGHTA and CDR2 is FQGNSA in the germline V gene. This CDR3 has 15 amino acids. The CDR3 spells CASGRGLAGNNEQFF. The CDR3 bases are TGTGCCAGCGGCCGGGGACTAGCGGGTAACAATGAGCAGTTCTTC.

V usage is TRBV5-6 and J usage is TRBJ2-7; D is possibly TRBD2 (5 bases). V lost 4 bases, J lost 0 bases, and 11 bases lay in between. The CDR3 runs 14 residues. Germline CDR1 reads SGHDT; CDR2 reads YYEEEE. In nucleotides, the CDR3 is TGTGCCAGCAGCCCTCAGCGGAGCTCCTACGAGCAGTACTTC. Translated: CASSPQRSSYEQYF. Based on the CDR3 plus reference TRBV5-6 and TRBJ2-7, the full variable domain is DAGVTQSPTHLIKTRGQQVTLRCSPKSGHDTVSWYQQALGQGPQFIFQYYEEEERQRGNFPDRFSGHQFPNYSSELNVNALLLGDSALYLCASSPQRSSYEQYFGPGTRLTVT.

This chain joins TRBV4-3 and TRBJ2-3; 12 bases line up with TRBD2. The CDR3 is 17 residues long. CDR1 is LGHNA, CDR2 YSLEER, per germline. Trimming removed 0 bases from V and 4 bases from J; junction bases left unmatched: 5. The CDR3, as DNA: TGCGCCAGCAGCCAAGATCCGACTAGCGGGAGAGCAGATACGCAGTATTTT. This translates into CASSQDPTSGRADTQYF.

This chain joins TRBV5-1 and TRBJ1-1; D is unclear. The CDR3 length is 15 residues. V lost 1 base, J lost 1 base, and 11 bases lay in between. Germline lookup yields CDR1 SGHRS and CDR2 YFSETQ. CDR3 coding DNA: TGCGCCAGCAGCTTGCGGCCATCGGGGAACACTGAAGCTTTCTTT. Translation: CASSLRPSGNTEAFF.